A selection of T cell receptor beta chains follows, all from one sample in a study of yellow fever vaccine responses in identical twins. TCRdb itself ran the RT-PCR reads through MiXCR, one entry per CDR3 protein. The sample lists about 9,600 distinct CDR3 sequences, less than 90% occurring once. Here the sequenced sample was T cells from blood (PBMCs), unsorted or a sorted subset (not recorded which), taken before or after yellow fever vaccination (not recorded which). These receptor sequences come from a woman between 18 and 29 years old who received the yellow fever vaccine. The conserved cysteine and the conserved F or W are not part of the CDR3 here. The D gene is left open where the match is weak. Expanded clones are given a class, and other clones once, few, many or no size at all.

clone_size	v_call	j_call	d_call	cdr3_length	cdr3_aa
NA	TRBV19	TRBJ1-6	NA	13	ASTMDGGLISPLH
NA	TRBV7-6	TRBJ2-2	NA	10	ASSPDTGELF
NA	TRBV2	TRBJ2-7	NA	11	ASRDSGAYEQY
once	TRBV11-2	TRBJ2-7	TRBD2	13	ASSSHSGSLNEQY
NA	TRBV29-1	TRBJ1-2	NA	12	SVGGTAGIYGYT
NA	TRBV11-3	TRBJ2-3	TRBD1	13	ASSRDRGNTDTQY
NA	TRBV5-1	TRBJ1-5	NA	12	ASGKTGNNQPQH
NA	TRBV5-1	TRBJ1-1	NA	13	ASSLVRGSDTEAF
NA	TRBV10-3	TRBJ1-5	NA	13	AISESGGSNQPQH
NA	TRBV29-1	TRBJ2-5	TRBD1	12	SVVLNRGKKTQY
NA	TRBV20-1	TRBJ2-5	NA	8	SAAGYLQY
NA	TRBV9	TRBJ2-7	NA	12	ASSVSPSTYEQY
NA	TRBV5-1	TRBJ2-3	TRBD1	12	ASSSGQGADTQY